This T cell receptor (beta chain) came from a study of tumor-infiltrating lymphocytes in oesophageal squamous cell carcinoma. TCRdb re-derived calls from the PCR reads in MiXCR, one entry per CDR3 protein. In the table there are 15,000 to 20,000 distinct CDR3 sequences, approximately 39% of which are singletons. The sample holds a few counts of this clonotype. Unmatched junction bases numbered 10, after V lost 3 bases and J lost 4 bases. The germline CDR1 and CDR2 sequences are LNHDA and SQIVND (reference sequence). This CDR3 spans 16 amino acids. The source is a male donor with esophageal squamous cell carcinoma. Sequencing was carried out using esophageal tumor tissue. The chain recombines TRBV19 with TRBJ1-2, with 8 bases matching TRBD1. The CDR3 DNA is TGTGCCAGTAGTATCGGCCAGGGGGCGCTTTCCTATGGCTACACCTTC. Protein sequence: CASSIGQGALSYGYTF.